The present T cell receptor (beta chain) was sequenced within a study of control samples from healthy donors and cancer patients. With 4 bases removed from V and 1 base from J, the gap between germline ends came to 7 bases. This CDR3 comprises 13 residues. Germline V gene sequence: CDR1 SGHTA, CDR2 FQGTGA. Profiling relied on immunoSEQ multiplex PCR, and the TCRdb table lists in-frame clones only, not all of them. The data hold 95,000 to 150,000 clones, with about 89% observed a single time. The sequence was obtained from a woman between 18 and 30 years old in good health. The chain is built from TRBV7-3 and TRBJ1-1; D gene unclear. The sample consisted of blood. CDR3 nucleotides: TGTGCCAGCAGCTCCAGAGCGAACACTGAAGCTTTCTTT. This encodes CASSSRANTEAFF.